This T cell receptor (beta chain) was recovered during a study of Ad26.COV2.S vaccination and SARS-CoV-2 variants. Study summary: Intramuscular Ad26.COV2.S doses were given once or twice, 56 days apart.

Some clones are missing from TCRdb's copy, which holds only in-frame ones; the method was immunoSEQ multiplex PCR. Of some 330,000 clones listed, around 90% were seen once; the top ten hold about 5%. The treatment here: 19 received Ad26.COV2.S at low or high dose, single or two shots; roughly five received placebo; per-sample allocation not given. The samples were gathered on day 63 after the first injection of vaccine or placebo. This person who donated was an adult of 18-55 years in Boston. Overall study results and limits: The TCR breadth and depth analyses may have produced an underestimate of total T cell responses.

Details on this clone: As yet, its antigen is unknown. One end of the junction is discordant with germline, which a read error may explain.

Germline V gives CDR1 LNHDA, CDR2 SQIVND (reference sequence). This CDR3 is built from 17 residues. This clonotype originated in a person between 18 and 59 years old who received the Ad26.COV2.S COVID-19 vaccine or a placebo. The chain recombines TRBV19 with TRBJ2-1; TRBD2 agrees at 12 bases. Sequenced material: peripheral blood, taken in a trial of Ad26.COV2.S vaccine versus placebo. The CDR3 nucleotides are TGTGCCAGTAGTATAGGCCGACTAGCGGGGGTCTACGATGAGCAGTTCTTC. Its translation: CASSIGRLAGVYDEQFF.